This T cell receptor beta chain was recorded in a study of T-cell memory formation after mild COVID-19. Findings and limits, study-wide: Among clones contracting day 15 to 85, CD4/CD8 was balanced, whereas later expanders leaned CD4+.

This clonotype has more than one count but fewer than ten. Its antigen is still unknown. TCRdb called the 5' RACE reads again in MiXCR, with one record for every CDR3 protein. The sample holds approximately 560,000 distinct CDR3 sequences, 17% seen once. Germline CDR1 reads SGHRS; CDR2 reads YFSETQ. The ends were cut back, 2 bases at V and 7 bases at J, with 9 bases in the middle. The CDR3 contains 13 residues. This TCR was recovered from an adult woman who had mild COVID-19 (a few samples of this study predate the infection). Cell type and time point are not known. The chain links TRBV5-1 to TRBJ2-2, with D possibly TRBD2 on 5 matching bases. The sample taken for sequencing was PBMCs or a T cell subset sorted from them (not recorded which). This chain's CDR3 is CASSLWESGELFF. The CDR3 nucleotides are TGCGCCAGCAGCTTATGGGAGAGCGGGGAGCTGTTTTTT.